The clone carrying this T cell receptor beta chain has only one observation. Its matching antigen is unknown. V gave up 0 bases and J gave up 7 bases, with 15 bases separating them. CDR1 is DFQATT, CDR2 SNEGSKA, per germline (reference sequence). This CDR3 contains 15 residues. Quantitative molecular-barcoded 5'-RACE generated the TCR beta libraries. TCRdb reprocessed the 5' RACE reads with MiXCR, giving one entry per CDR3 protein. The repertoire holds some 100,000 distinct CDR3 sequences, about 8.3% seen once, with approximately 9.7% in the top ten. This specimen belongs to a study of CD8 T cells in ankylosing spondylitis. The study, taken as a whole, reports: Some motif variants were previously reported in reactive arthritis synovial fluid and blood. Reported data indicate significant enrichment of disease-linked clones within matched ankylosing spondylitis synovial fluid. What seemed typical of ankylosing spondylitis blood was a TCR beta motif built from several highly homologous variants.

V is TRBV20-1 and J is TRBJ1-4; D might be TRBD1 (6 bases). This sequence was found in a male donor with ankylosing spondylitis or in good health (not recorded which). Sequenced material: blood, either unsorted or a sorted T cell fraction (not recorded which). This CDR3 is CSARDPTGRGEKLFF. CDR3 nucleotide sequence: TGCAGTGCTAGAGATCCTACAGGGCGGGGTGAAAAACTGTTTTTT.